This T cell receptor beta chain comes out of a study of T-cell memory formation after mild COVID-19 (dated by TCRdb to the early 2020s). Study-level background: TCR sequence clusters from the two donors were largely donor specific. In two donors, T-cell clones that expanded and contracted after mild COVID-19 were followed by sequencing TCRalpha and TCRbeta repertoires longitudinally. The cohort was made up of two young adult volunteers, one female and one male, who were previously healthy. Overall results and qualifications from the work: The detection of some responding clones in pre-infection memory suggests that pre-existing cross-reactive memory T cells joined the SARS-CoV-2 response. Contracting CD4+ clones were found mainly in CM and EM memory subsets, while CD8+ clones were enriched in EMRA. Whether the second-wave clones peaking on day 37 were SARS-CoV-2 specific was not confirmed. The study covered only a couple of mild cases, and larger cohorts including severe cases with pre-infection samples were considered necessary. Clones that contracted from day 15 to 85 showed balanced CD4/CD8 phenotypes, whereas a second wave of clones that expanded from day 15 to 37 leaned towards CD4+.

PBMCs were isolated by Ficoll-Paque density gradient centrifugation. Instrument used: Illumina NovaSeq 6000. TCRalpha and TCRbeta cDNA libraries were constructed by 5'RACE with constant-segment primers, with sample barcodes and unique molecular identifiers being introduced. Trizol reagent was used to extract RNA from every sample. The libraries were amplified in two PCR steps, and the second step added a second sample barcode and Illumina TruSeq adapters. The libraries were sequenced on an Illumina NovaSeq using 2 x 150 bp paired-end reads. The paper's processing steps were these. The reads were demultiplexed and collapsed into UMI-guided consensus sequences using migec v1.2.7. Using mixcr v2.1.11, the UMI consensuses were aligned to TRA and TRB V and J templates and assembled into clonotypes. Expanded or contracted clonotypes were those called significant by both edgeR and NoisET, with noise models trained on biological replicates. edgeR calls used a false discovery rate-adjusted p below 0.01 and a log2 fold-change threshold of 1. PCA with hierarchical clustering of max-normalized trajectories of the 1000 most abundant clonotypes was used as exploratory dynamics analysis. Each responding clone was given a CD4 or CD8 phenotype based on the CD4+ and CD8+ repertoires, which had been sequenced separately. In-frame beta chains were kept once TCRdb had trimmed the public reads at Q25 with fastp and called clones with MiXCR. Merged by CDR3 protein, the rows form single entries marked with the most common genes and DNA. TCRdb's processing, not the authors' own work, is the source of the V and J calls. The sample yields some 320,000 distinct CDR3 sequences; less than 20% were counted once. Around 24% of the sample comes from the top ten.

From the germline V gene, CDR1 is KGHSH and CDR2 is LQKENI. Including the terminal cysteine and phenylalanine, the CDR3 comprises 13 residues. CDR3 DNA is the only sequence kept; it has 39 bases, read in frame from the first base. Cut back by 5 bases and 2 bases, the V and J ends lie 10 bases apart. In regard to this clonotype: Its antigen remains unidentified. No base quality values were provided; no much bigger clone lies one nucleotide off.

The sequence links TRBV18 to TRBJ2-7; the D gene is perhaps TRBD2, from 5 matching bases. Sequenced input: PBMCs or a T cell subset sorted from them (not recorded which). This TCR derives from a man younger than 35 who had mild COVID-19 (a few samples of this study predate the infection). The sample titles of this study are shuffled in the database, so cell type and time point are left out; the donor was told from shared clones. This receptor has the CDR3 CASSLTGTYEQYF. The nucleotides read TGTGCCAGCTCATTAACGGGGACCTACGAGCAGTACTTC.